This entry concerns a single TCR beta chain. Germline CDR1 is ENHRY and CDR2 is SYGVKD. Trimming left V 3 bases short and J 0 bases short, with 6 bases between. The CDR3 sequence is 14 residues long. TCRdb ran MiXCR on the RT-PCR reads and lists one entry per CDR3 protein. The sample lists around 700,000 distinct CDR3 sequences, approximately 15% occurring once. The sample consisted of memory CD4+ T cells from blood. This TCR was sampled from a female donor in good health, serving as a healthy control. The chain recombines TRBV10-3 with TRBJ1-5; D is uncertain. The CDR3: CAISDRDSNQPQHF. CDR3 DNA: TGTGCCATCAGTGACAGAGATAGCAATCAGCCCCAGCATTTT.